The 27 T cell receptor beta chains below come from one sample, sequenced in a study of cytomegalovirus exposure and HLA in healthy donors. Researchers ran the PCR with 60 Vbeta and 13 Jbeta primers. Only in-frame clones appear in the TCRdb table, and some are missing; sequencing was by immunoSEQ multiplex PCR. Among around 140,000 clones listed, 9.7% were seen once. The source material was PBMCs. These receptors were taken from a man over 45 in good health and CMV-seronegative.

This sequence joins TRBV5-1 and TRBJ2-5; D might be TRBD2 (6 bases). The J call may not be correct, given that the DNA end is closer to TRBJ2-7. The CDR3 consists of 14 residues. Germline CDR1 is SGHRS and CDR2 is YFSETQ. CDR3 bases: TGCGCCAGCAGCTTCGGCGGGGACCAATACGAGCAGTACTTC. Protein product: CASSFGGDQYEQYF.

This clone has just a few counts. V and J are TRBV2 and TRBJ1-1; 7 nucleotides agree with TRBD1. CDR1 and CDR2 (germline): SNHLY, FYNNEI. The length of the CDR3 is 13 residues. J lost 3 bases, V lost 6 bases, and 4 bases had no gene match. CDR3 protein: CASSAGGHTEAFF. In DNA form, the CDR3 reads TGTGCCAGCAGCGCAGGGGGTCACACTGAAGCTTTCTTT.

This clone showed up just a few times. CDR3 sequence reads: CAWSTGANEKLFF. The CDR3, as DNA: TGTGCCTGGAGTACGGGGGCTAATGAAAAACTGTTTTTT. The V and J genes are TRBV30 and TRBJ1-4; a weak D match, TRBD1 (5 bases). This CDR3 is 13 amino acids long. V lost 2 bases and J lost 3, with 7 bases in between. Germline CDR1 is GTSNPN and CDR2 is SVGIG (reference sequence).

The genes are TRBV10-3 and TRBJ2-7; 7 bases map to TRBD1. CDR3 length: 13 amino acids. Germline lookup yields CDR1 ENHRY and CDR2 SYGVKD. J lost 5 bases, V lost 6 bases, and 7 bases had no gene match. This chain's CDR3 is CAIRGDSLHEQYF. The CDR3 DNA sequence: TGTGCCATCAGGGGGGACAGTCTTCACGAGCAGTACTTC.

The V gene is TRBV7-9, the J gene TRBJ1-2; D gene ambiguous. The CDR3 sequence is 16 residues long. The V and J ends lost 4 bases and 1 base respectively, with 16 bases between them. The germline CDR1 and CDR2 sequences are SEHNR and FQNEAQ (reference sequence). Written as DNA, the CDR3 is TGTGCCAGCAGCTGGCCCCGGACTAGCTATAACTATGGCTACACCTTC. It codes for CASSWPRTSYNYGYTF.

A few counts support this clone. The chain carries TRBV23-1 and TRBJ2-7; 7 bases align to TRBD1. TRBV23-1 is placed among ORFs of uncertain function. The CDR3 covers 20 residues. V dropped 2 bases and J dropped 2; count of bases not matched to a gene: 21. The DNA for the CDR3 is TGCGCCAGCAGTCAACCAAAAGGGACAGAAAGAAATGGGGGCGCCTACGAGCAGTACTTC. Its protein product is CASSQPKGTERNGGAYEQYF.

In its sample, this clone was seen a few times. The V and J genes are TRBV7-9 and TRBJ1-5, with TRBD1 as a possible D gene (5 bases). The CDR3 covers 17 residues. The V end was cut by 6 bases, the J end by 0 bases, with 18 bases between. The germline gives CDR1 SEHNR, CDR2 FQNEAQ (reference sequence). The CDR3, as DNA: TGTGCCAGCAGTTTTTCCTCCGGGACTGATAGCAATCAGCCCCAGCATTTT. Its protein is CASSFSSGTDSNQPQHF.

There are a few counts of this clone. This chain links TRBV30 with TRBJ2-1, with 7 bases matching TRBD2. Germline lookup yields CDR1 GTSNPN and CDR2 SVGIG (reference sequence). This CDR3 is 16 amino acids long. The J segment lost 4 bases and the V segment lost 2 bases, leaving 11 bases of the junction unmatched. The CDR3 DNA sequence: TGTGCCTGGAGTACCGAAGTGGCTAGCGGTTACAATGAGCAGTTCTTC. Translation: CAWSTEVASGYNEQFF.

This clone came up a few times. The chain links TRBV11-1 to TRBJ2-3, with D hard to call. This CDR3 contains 12 residues. V lost 2 bases and J lost 9, with 9 bases in between. Germline-derived CDR1 and CDR2 are SGHAT and FQDESV (reference sequence). The CDR3 is CASSLSGGTQYF. The CDR3 DNA reads TGTGCCAGCAGCTTATCTGGTGGCACGCAGTATTTT.

The DNA for the CDR3 is TGTGCCAGTACCCCCTGGGCGCCCTTGAACACTGAAGCTTTCTTT. Encoded protein: CASTPWAPLNTEAFF. The J gene is TRBJ1-1, the V gene TRBV19, with D unclear. The CDR3 totals 15 residues. Trimming left V 7 bases short and J 0 bases short, with 15 bases between. The germline V gene has CDR1 LNHDA and CDR2 SQIVND (reference sequence).

This clone turned up a few times. The chain joins TRBV5-1 to TRBJ2-7; TRBD2 matches 9 bases. Germline trimming cut 6 bases from V and 3 bases from J; bases unmatched to any gene: 7. This CDR3 is built from 14 residues. Germline V gives CDR1 SGHRS, CDR2 YFSETQ. The CDR3: CASTEAGGVYEQYF. The CDR3, as DNA: TGCGCCAGCACTGAGGCGGGAGGGGTCTACGAGCAGTACTTC.

The J gene is TRBJ2-1, the V gene TRBV19; 9 nucleotides line up with TRBD2. The germline V gene encodes CDR1 LNHDA and CDR2 SQIVND (reference sequence). V shed 3 bases and J 4 bases; nucleotides not matched to a gene: 13. The CDR3 spans 18 residues. CDR3 residues: CASSIGMIAGGLYNEQFF. The CDR3 nucleotides are TGTGCCAGTAGTATCGGCATGATTGCGGGGGGGCTATACAATGAGCAGTTCTTC.

The table lists this clone with a few counts. This chain joins TRBV6-6 and TRBJ1-2; the match to TRBD1 covers 7 bases. V gave up 5 bases and J gave up 4 bases; unmatched junction bases: 13. Germline values: CDR1 MNHNY, CDR2 SVGAGI (reference sequence). The CDR3 sequence is 16 residues long. The DNA of the CDR3 is TGTGCCAGCAGTGGGACAGCCGGTCCCCGCGGCTATGGCTACACCTTC. Translation gives CASSGTAGPRGYGYTF.

This clone has just a few counts. One end of the junction does not line up with germline, which may come from a read error. The J gene is TRBJ1-2, the V gene TRBV7-8, with TRBD1 matching 8 bases. This CDR3 comprises 15 residues. Germline CDR1 and CDR2: SGHVS and FQNEAQ. The CDR3 DNA reads TGTGCCAGCAGCTTAGGGACAGGGTCAACGGAGGGGATCAACTTC. Its translation is CASSLGTGSTEGINF.

This rearrangement joins TRBV28 to TRBJ2-5; D is ambiguous. Looked up from germline, CDR1 is MDHEN and CDR2 is SYDVKM. This CDR3 has 15 amino acids. Trimming pared 5 bases from V and 5 bases from J, leaving 18 bases between. This CDR3 is CASSPSVTAWETQYF. The CDR3, as DNA: TGTGCCAGCAGTCCCTCGGTCACAGCTTGGGAGACCCAGTACTTC. Looking up the rest from reference TRBV28 and TRBJ2-5 gives the full variable domain: DVKVTQSSRYLVKRTGEKVFLECVQDMDHENMFWYRQDPGLGLRLIYFSYDVKMKEKGDIPEGYSVSREKKERFSLILESASTNQTSMYLCASSPSVTAWETQYFGPGTRLLVL.

This clone was detected a few times. The chain uses TRBV29-1 and TRBJ2-2; TRBD1 aligns across 8 bases. This CDR3 comprises 17 residues. Germline CDR1 is SQVTM and CDR2 is ANQGSEA. The V and J ends lost 2 bases and 4 bases, in that order; junction bases with no gene match: 12. The CDR3 DNA sequence: TGCAGCGTTGAAAGTGACAGGGGCCCCCGGGGCACCGGGGAGCTGTTTTTT. This encodes CSVESDRGPRGTGELFF.

The sample holds a few counts of this clone. CDR3 amino acids: CASSIFSGGTDTQYF. In DNA, the CDR3 is TGTGCCAGTAGTATTTTTAGCGGGGGAACAGATACGCAGTATTTT. The chain employs TRBV19 and TRBJ2-3; 9 bases align to TRBD2. This CDR3 has 15 residues. The J segment lost 3 bases and the V segment lost 3 bases, leaving 4 bases of the junction unmatched. Germline loops: CDR1 LNHDA, CDR2 SQIVND (reference sequence).

This clone was observed a few times. The chain is built from TRBV4-1 and TRBJ2-2; 8 nucleotides line up with TRBD1. CDR1 and CDR2 from the germline V gene are MGHRA and YSYEKL. CDR3 size: 14 residues. The V and J ends lost 4 bases and 4 bases, in that order; junction bases with no gene match: 2. The chain's CDR3 is CASSRTGSTGELFF. CDR3 nucleotides: TGCGCCAGCAGCCGGACAGGGAGCACCGGGGAGCTGTTTTTT.

The chain employs TRBV10-3 and TRBJ2-1, with 9 bases aligning to TRBD2. The CDR3 is 16 residues long. Trimming took 0 bases from V and 4 from J; bases not matched to a gene: 4. Germline V gene data show CDR1 as ENHRY and CDR2 as SYGVKD. The CDR3 loop is CAISESGGGAYNEQFF. The CDR3 DNA is TGTGCCATCAGTGAGTCGGGCGGGGGGGCATACAATGAGCAGTTCTTC.

This clone has just a few counts. The same CDR3 arises from other DNA sequences in this sample as well. CDR3 DNA: TGTGCCAGCAGGGATCGACAGGGGGCCTCAGATACGCAGTATTTT. Encoded protein: CASRDRQGASDTQYF. V is TRBV6-6 and J is TRBJ2-3; 10 bases match TRBD1. The CDR3 loop spans 15 amino acids. The J segment lost 4 bases and the V segment lost 6 bases, leaving 7 bases of the junction unmatched. Per the germline V gene, CDR1 is MNHNY and CDR2 is SVGAGI (reference sequence).

There are a few counts of this clone. The J gene is TRBJ1-2, the V gene TRBV7-9; D remains unclear. The ends were cut back, 8 bases at V and 3 bases at J, with 25 bases in the middle. CDR3 length: 17 residues. Per germline, CDR1 SEHNR and CDR2 FQNEAQ (reference sequence). In DNA, the CDR3 is TGTGCCAGCGAAGCTTACAGTGCAGGCCCCGGGGACTATGGCTACACCTTC. It is translated as CASEAYSAGPGDYGYTF.

V usage is TRBV28 and J usage is TRBJ2-1; D is ambiguous. The CDR3 is made up of 13 amino acids. Looked up from germline, CDR1 is MDHEN and CDR2 is SYDVKM. Trimming cost V 3 bases and J 4 bases, with 7 bases left between them. CDR3 nucleotide sequence: TGTGCCAGCAGTTTCTCCGGGTACAATGAGCAGTTCTTC. It specifies CASSFSGYNEQFF. Looking up the rest from reference TRBV28 and TRBJ2-1 gives the full variable domain: DVKVTQSSRYLVKRTGEKVFLECVQDMDHENMFWYRQDPGLGLRLIYFSYDVKMKEKGDIPEGYSVSREKKERFSLILESASTNQTSMYLCASSFSGYNEQFFGPGTRLTVL.

This clone was recorded only once. The CDR3, as DNA: TGTGCCAGCAGCCAGCGGGTCTTAGTCGATGAGCAGTTCTTC. Amino acids: CASSQRVLVDEQFF. The rearrangement uses TRBV14 and TRBJ2-1, with a tentative D call TRBD2 (5 bases). The CDR3 extends over 14 amino acids. CDR1 and CDR2 from the germline V gene are SGHDN and FVKESK. Trimming cost V 3 bases and J 8 bases, with 14 bases left between them.

This chain joins TRBV4-1 and TRBJ2-5; 10 bases match TRBD2. The CDR3 has 17 amino acids. Trimming took 0 bases from V and 3 from J; bases not matched to a gene: 7. The germline CDR1 and CDR2 sequences are MGHRA and YSYEKL. CDR3 bases: TGCGCCAGCAGCCAAGATAGGAAGCGGGGGGGGGAAGAGACCCAGTACTTC. This sequence encodes CASSQDRKRGGEETQYF.

Here the CDR3 DNA reads TGCGCCAGCGGGAATAGGGGAGGAACCGGGGAGCTGTTTTTT. Residues: CASGNRGGTGELFF. V and J are TRBV10-1 and TRBJ2-2, with a possible D match to TRBD2 (6 bases). The germline gives CDR1 WNHNN, CDR2 SYGVQD (reference sequence). This CDR3 spans 14 amino acids. V was trimmed by 8 bases and J by 5 bases, leaving 15 bases between them.

In this sample, this clone turned up a few times. The chain joins TRBV11-2 to TRBJ2-3, with D perhaps TRBD1 (6 bases). The V end lost 5 bases, the J end lost 6 bases, and 18 bases lay between the germline ends. Germline CDR1 SGHAT, CDR2 FQNNGV. The CDR3 extends over 15 amino acids. The CDR3 sequence is CASSPQGQRGDTQYF. The CDR3, as DNA: TGTGCCAGCAGCCCTCAGGGCCAAAGGGGGGATACGCAGTATTTT.

The chain uses TRBV9 and TRBJ2-4, with 8 positions matching TRBD2. Germline V lookup: CDR1 SGDLS, CDR2 YYNGEE. Losses at the gene ends were 3 bases for V and 5 bases for J; bases not matched to a gene: 7. This CDR3 has 15 amino acids. The CDR3 DNA reads TGTGCCAGCAGCGCAATCGGAGCGGGGGAAAACATTCAGTACTTC. Translated: CASSAIGAGENIQYF.